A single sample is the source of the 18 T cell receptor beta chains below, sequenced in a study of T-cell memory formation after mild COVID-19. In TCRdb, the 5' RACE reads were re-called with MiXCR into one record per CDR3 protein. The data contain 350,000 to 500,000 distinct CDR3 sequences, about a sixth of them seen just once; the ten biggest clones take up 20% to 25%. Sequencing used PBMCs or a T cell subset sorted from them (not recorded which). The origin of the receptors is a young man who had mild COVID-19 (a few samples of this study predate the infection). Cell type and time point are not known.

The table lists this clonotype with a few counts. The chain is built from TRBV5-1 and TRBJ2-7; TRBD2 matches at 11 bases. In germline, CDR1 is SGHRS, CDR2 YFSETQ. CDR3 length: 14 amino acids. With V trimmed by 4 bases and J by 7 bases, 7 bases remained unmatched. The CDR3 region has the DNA TGCGCCAGCAGCCTCACCGGACTAGCGGGTGAGCAGTACGTC. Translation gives CASSLTGLAGEQYV.

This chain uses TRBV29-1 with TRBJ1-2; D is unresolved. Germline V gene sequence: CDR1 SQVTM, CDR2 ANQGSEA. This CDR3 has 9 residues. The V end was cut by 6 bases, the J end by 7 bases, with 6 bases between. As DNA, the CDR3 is TGCAGCGTCGGTGGTGGCTACACCTTC. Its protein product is CSVGGGYTF.

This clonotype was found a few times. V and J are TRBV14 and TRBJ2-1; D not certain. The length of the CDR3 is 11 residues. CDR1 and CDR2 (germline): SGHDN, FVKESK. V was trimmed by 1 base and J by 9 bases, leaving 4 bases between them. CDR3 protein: CASSQVVEQFF. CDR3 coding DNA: TGTGCCAGCAGCCAAGTGGTTGAGCAGTTCTTC.

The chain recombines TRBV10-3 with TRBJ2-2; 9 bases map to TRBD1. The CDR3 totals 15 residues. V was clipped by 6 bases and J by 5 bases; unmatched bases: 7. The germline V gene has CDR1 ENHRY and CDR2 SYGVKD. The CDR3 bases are TGTGCCATCAGAACGAGGGGACAGGGTACCGGGGAGCTGTTTTTT. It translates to CAIRTRGQGTGELFF.

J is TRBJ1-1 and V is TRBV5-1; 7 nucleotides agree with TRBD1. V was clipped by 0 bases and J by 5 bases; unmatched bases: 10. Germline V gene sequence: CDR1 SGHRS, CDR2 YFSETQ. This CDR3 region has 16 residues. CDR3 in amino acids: CASSLDPDREVTEAFF. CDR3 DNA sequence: TGCGCCAGCAGCTTGGACCCCGACAGGGAAGTAACTGAAGCTTTCTTT.

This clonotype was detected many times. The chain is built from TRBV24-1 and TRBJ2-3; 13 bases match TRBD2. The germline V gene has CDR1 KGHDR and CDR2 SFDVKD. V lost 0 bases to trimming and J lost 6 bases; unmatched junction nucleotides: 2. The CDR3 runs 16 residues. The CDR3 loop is CATSDLGLAGADTQYF. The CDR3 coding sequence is TGTGCCACCAGTGATTTGGGACTAGCGGGGGCGGATACGCAGTATTTT.

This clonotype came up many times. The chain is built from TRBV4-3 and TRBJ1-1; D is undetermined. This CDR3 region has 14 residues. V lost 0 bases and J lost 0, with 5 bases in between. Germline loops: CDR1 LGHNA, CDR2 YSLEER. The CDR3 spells CASSQENMNTEAFF. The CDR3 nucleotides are TGCGCCAGCAGCCAAGAGAACATGAACACTGAAGCTTTCTTT.

CDR3 region: CASSSEGGGRNDSPLHF. The CDR3 DNA follows: TGCGCCAGCAGCTCCGAGGGGGGAGGTAGGAACGATTCACCCCTCCACTTT. The V and J genes are TRBV5-1 and TRBJ1-6, with a tentative D call TRBD1 (6 bases). CDR1 and CDR2 (germline): SGHRS, YFSETQ. Trimming took 3 bases from V and 8 from J, leaving 21 bases between them. CDR3 length: 17 amino acids.

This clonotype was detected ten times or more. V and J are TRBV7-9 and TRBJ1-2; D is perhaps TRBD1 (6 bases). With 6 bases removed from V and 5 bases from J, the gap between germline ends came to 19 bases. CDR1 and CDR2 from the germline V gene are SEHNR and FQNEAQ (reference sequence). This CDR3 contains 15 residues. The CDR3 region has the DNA TGTGCCAGCAGTTCACAGGGCTCCGTGGGGTATGGCTACACCTTC. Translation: CASSSQGSVGYGYTF.

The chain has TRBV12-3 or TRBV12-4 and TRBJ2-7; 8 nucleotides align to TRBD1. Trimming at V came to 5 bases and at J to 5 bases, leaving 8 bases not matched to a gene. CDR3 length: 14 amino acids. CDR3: CASSPQGEVHEQYF. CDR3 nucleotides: TGTGCCAGCAGTCCACAGGGGGAGGTCCACGAGCAGTACTTC.

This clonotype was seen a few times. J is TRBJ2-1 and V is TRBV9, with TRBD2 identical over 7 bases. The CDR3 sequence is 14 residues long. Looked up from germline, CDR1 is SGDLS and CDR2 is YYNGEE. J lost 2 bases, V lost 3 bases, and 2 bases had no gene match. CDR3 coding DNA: TGTGCCAGCAGCGGGGGACTACCCTACAATGAGCAGTTCTTC. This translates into CASSGGLPYNEQFF.

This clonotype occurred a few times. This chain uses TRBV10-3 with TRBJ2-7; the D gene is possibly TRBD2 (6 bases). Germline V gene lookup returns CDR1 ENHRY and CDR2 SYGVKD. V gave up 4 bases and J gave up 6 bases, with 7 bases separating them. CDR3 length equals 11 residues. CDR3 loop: CAISGGGEQYF. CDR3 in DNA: TGTGCCATCAGTGGGGGAGGCGAGCAGTACTTC.

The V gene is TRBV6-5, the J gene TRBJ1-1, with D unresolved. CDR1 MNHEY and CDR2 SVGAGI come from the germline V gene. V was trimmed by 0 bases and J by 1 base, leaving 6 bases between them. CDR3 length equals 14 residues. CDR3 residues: CASSYSAGNTEAFF. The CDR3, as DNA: TGTGCCAGCAGTTACTCGGCGGGGAACACTGAAGCTTTCTTT.

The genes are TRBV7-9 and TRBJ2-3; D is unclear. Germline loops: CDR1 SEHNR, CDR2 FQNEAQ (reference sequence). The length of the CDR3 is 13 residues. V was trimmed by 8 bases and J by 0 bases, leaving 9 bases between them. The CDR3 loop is CASARSSTDTQYF. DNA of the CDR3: TGTGCCAGCGCTAGATCTAGCACAGATACGCAGTATTTT.

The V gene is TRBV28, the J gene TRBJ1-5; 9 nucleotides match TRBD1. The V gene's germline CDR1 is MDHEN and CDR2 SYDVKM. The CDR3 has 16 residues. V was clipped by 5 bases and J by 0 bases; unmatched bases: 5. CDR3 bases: TGTGCCAGCAGTACGGGACAGGGTAATAGCAATCAGCCCCAGCATTTT. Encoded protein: CASSTGQGNSNQPQHF.

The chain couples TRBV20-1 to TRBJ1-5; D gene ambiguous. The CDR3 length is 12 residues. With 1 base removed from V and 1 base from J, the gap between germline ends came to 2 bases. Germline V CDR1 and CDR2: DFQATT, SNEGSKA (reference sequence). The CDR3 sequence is CSARVSNQPQHF. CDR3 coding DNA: TGCAGTGCTAGAGTGAGCAATCAGCCCCAGCATTTT.

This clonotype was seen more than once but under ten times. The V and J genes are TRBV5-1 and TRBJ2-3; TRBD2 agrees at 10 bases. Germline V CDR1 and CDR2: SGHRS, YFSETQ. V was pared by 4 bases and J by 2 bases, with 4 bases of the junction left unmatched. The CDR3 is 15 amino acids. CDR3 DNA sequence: TGCGCCAGCAGCACTAGCGGGGTGCCCACAGATACGCAGTATTTT. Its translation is CASSTSGVPTDTQYF.

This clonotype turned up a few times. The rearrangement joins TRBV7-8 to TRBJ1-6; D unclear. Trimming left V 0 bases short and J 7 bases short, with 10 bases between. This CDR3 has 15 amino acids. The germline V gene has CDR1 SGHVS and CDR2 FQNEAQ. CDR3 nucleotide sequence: TGTGCCAGCAGCTTAGCGGGGTGGCAAAATTCACCCCTCCACTTT. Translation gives CASSLAGWQNSPLHF.